The next 20 T cell receptor beta chains were all read from a single sample in a study of beta chain features in type 1 diabetes. Regarding the study as a whole: Significant though moderate, a shortening of TCRB CDR3s appeared in all four CD4+ subsets of Type 1 diabetes patients.

These receptors have no identified antigens. The study reverse transcribed the entire isolated RNA, so it sequenced expressed TCRB transcripts. TCRdb's table, derived via immunoSEQ multiplex PCR, lists solely in-frame clones and lacks some. This sample has roughly 150,000 clones, with approximately 8.7% found just once. Sequenced: central memory CD4+ T cells from blood. Source of these receptors: a woman in her thirties with type 1 diabetes.

This clone was seen a few times. The chain uses TRBV10-1 and TRBJ2-2; 12 nucleotides agree with TRBD2. The germline V gene has CDR1 WNHNN and CDR2 SYGVQD (reference sequence). CDR3 size: 14 residues. The J segment lost 10 bases and the V segment lost 4 bases, leaving 4 bases of the junction unmatched. CDR3 protein: CASSGTSGIQELFF. CDR3 coding DNA: TGCGCCAGCAGTGGGACTAGCGGGATTCAGGAGCTGTTTTTT.

This clone has just a few counts. The chain links TRBV30 to TRBJ2-7, with a weak D call TRBD2 (5 bases). Germline CDR1 GTSNPN, CDR2 SVGIG (reference sequence). The CDR3 is made up of 12 amino acids. V lost 0 bases and J 5 bases, leaving 8 bases between the germline ends. Written as DNA, the CDR3 is TGTGCCTGGAGTGTAAACGGGAACGAGCAGTACTTC. The encoded protein is CAWSVNGNEQYF. Based on the CDR3 plus reference TRBV30 and TRBJ2-7, the full variable domain is SQTIHQWPATLVQPVGSPLSLECTVEGTSNPNLYWYRQAAGRGLQLLFYSVGIGQISSEVPQNLSASRPQDRQFILSSKKLLLSDSGFYLCAWSVNGNEQYFGPGTRLTVT.

This clone was counted between two and nine times. V and J are TRBV6-5 and TRBJ1-4; 7 bases match TRBD1. Germline lookup yields CDR1 MNHEY and CDR2 SVGAGI. Trimming cost V 9 bases and J 1 base; bases outside gene matches: 5. The CDR3 is 14 amino acids. The CDR3 DNA is TGTGCCAGTCGGGACAGCGGAACTAATGAAAAACTGTTTTTT. It codes for CASRDSGTNEKLFF.

The rearrangement uses TRBV13 and TRBJ1-2, with D unclear. CDR1 is PRHDT, CDR2 FYEKMQ, per germline (reference sequence). The ends were cut back, 5 bases at V and 3 bases at J, with 7 bases in the middle. This CDR3 is built from 12 residues. This chain's CDR3 is CASSLADYGYTF. CDR3 coding DNA: TGTGCCAGCAGCCTCGCAGACTATGGCTACACCTTC.

This chain uses TRBV11-3 with TRBJ2-7; D ambiguous. This CDR3 has 12 residues. Germline CDR1 reads SGHNT; CDR2 reads YENEEA. V was shortened by 5 bases and J by 6 bases, with 11 bases between the two germline ends. CDR3 sequence reads: CASSIRVREQYF. CDR3 nucleotides: TGTGCCAGCAGCATTAGAGTTCGCGAGCAGTACTTC. The full variable domain, rest sourced from reference TRBV11-3 and TRBJ2-7, is EAGVVQSPRYKIIEKKQPVAFWCNPISGHNTLYWYLQNLGQGPELLIRYENEEAVDDSQLPKDRFSAERLKGVDSTLKIQPAELGDSAVYLCASSIRVREQYFGPGTRLTVT.

The chain joins TRBV6-6 to TRBJ1-1; D is uncertain. The germline V and J ends were trimmed by 2 bases and 0 bases, with 4 bases remaining between them. The CDR3 covers 13 residues. In germline, CDR1 is MNHNY, CDR2 SVGAGI (reference sequence). The CDR3, as DNA: TGTGCCAGCAGTTACCAGGTGAACACTGAAGCTTTCTTT. This translates into CASSYQVNTEAFF.

The CDR3 nucleotides read TGTGCCAGCAGCCGGGACTGGACCGGGGAGCTGTTTTTT. It encodes CASSRDWTGELFF. The genes are TRBV2 and TRBJ2-2; possible D gene TRBD2, 6 bases. Germline CDR1 and CDR2: SNHLY and FYNNEI. The CDR3 has 13 residues. Trimming stripped 6 bases from V and 5 bases from J, with 10 bases between.

This clone was counted only a few times. The V gene is TRBV18, the J gene TRBJ1-1; D is unresolved. V shed 6 bases and J shed 3 bases, with 11 bases lying between them. Germline V gene sequence: CDR1 KGHSH, CDR2 LQKENI. The CDR3 extends over 13 amino acids. For the CDR3, the DNA is TGTGCCAGCTCCCCCCTTGTCGACACTGAAGCTTTCTTT. Amino acids: CASSPLVDTEAFF.

This clone was found a few times. V and J are TRBV29-1 and TRBJ1-2; 10 nucleotides line up with TRBD1. The trim removed 6 bases at V and 7 bases at J, leaving 5 bases unmatched. The CDR3 length is 12 residues. Germline loops: CDR1 SQVTM, CDR2 ANQGSEA. This chain's CDR3 is CSVGQGMGGYTF. For the CDR3, the DNA is TGCAGCGTGGGACAGGGGATGGGTGGCTACACCTTC. The variable domain in full, completed from reference TRBV29-1 and TRBJ1-2, reads SAVISQKPSRDICQRGTSLTIQCQVDSQVTMMFWYRQQPGQSLTLIATANQGSEATYESGFVIDKFPISRPNLTFSTLTVSNMSPEDSSIYLCSVGQGMGGYTFGSGTRLTVV.

This clone was seen more than once but under ten times. The CDR3 is CASSLAQGRTGELFF. DNA of the CDR3: TGCGCCAGCAGCTTGGCACAGGGGAGAACCGGGGAGCTGTTTTTT. The J gene is TRBJ2-2, the V gene TRBV5-1; 7 bases are a match to TRBD1. The junction had 4 bases not matched to a gene; V was cut back by 0 bases and J by 5 bases. Germline CDR1 reads SGHRS; CDR2 reads YFSETQ. This CDR3 comprises 15 residues.

This clone was observed a few times. This chain uses TRBV5-1 with TRBJ2-1, with D possibly matching TRBD2 (5 bases). V dropped 6 bases and J dropped 0 bases, with 13 bases sitting between them. This CDR3 contains 15 residues. Germline values: CDR1 SGHRS, CDR2 YFSETQ. CDR3 in amino acids: CASNAGPSSYNEQFF. CDR3 bases: TGCGCCAGCAACGCGGGTCCCTCCTCCTACAATGAGCAGTTCTTC. Full variable domain (missing parts from reference TRBV5-1 and TRBJ2-1): KAGVTQTPRYLIKTRGQQVTLSCSPISGHRSVSWYQQTPGQGLQFLFEYFSETQRNKGNFPGRFSGRQFSNSRSEMNVSTLELGDSALYLCASNAGPSSYNEQFFGPGTRLTVL.

This clone appeared a few times. The CDR3 DNA sequence: TGCGCCAGCAGCTTGGGGGGGACAGCCGACAATGAGCAGTTCTTC. The encoded protein is CASSLGGTADNEQFF. The rearrangement joins TRBV5-1 to TRBJ2-1, with 7 positions matching TRBD1. This CDR3 has 15 residues. CDR1 is SGHRS and CDR2 is YFSETQ in the germline V gene. V was pared by 0 bases and J by 5 bases, with 5 bases of the junction left unmatched.

This clone was seen many times. The chain recombines TRBV28 with TRBJ2-7, with D possibly matching TRBD2 (7 bases). The V gene lost 7 bases and the J gene lost 5 bases, with 18 bases spanning the gap. The germline CDR1 and CDR2 sequences are MDHEN and SYDVKM. The CDR3 consists of 14 residues. CDR3 sequence (DNA): TGTGCCAGCAAGGGGGAGGGCAGTTACCACGAGCAGTACTTC. This encodes CASKGEGSYHEQYF.

V usage is TRBV18 and J usage is TRBJ1-2, with 10 positions matching TRBD1. CDR1 is KGHSH and CDR2 is LQKENI in the germline V gene. The CDR3 spans 15 residues. J lost 2 bases, V lost 1 base, and 1 base had no gene match. The CDR3 sequence: CASSPRQGANYGYTF. The CDR3 region has the DNA TGTGCCAGCTCACCACGACAGGGGGCCAACTATGGCTACACCTTC.

This clone was picked up a small number of times. The chain carries TRBV19 and TRBJ1-5; 7 bases align to TRBD1. CDR3 size: 16 residues. CDR1 is LNHDA and CDR2 is SQIVND in the germline V gene (reference sequence). After removal of 3 bases from V and 0 bases from J, the junction contained 5 bases not matched to a gene. In nucleotides, the CDR3 is TGTGCCAGTAGTATGGGGCAGGGGGGTAGCAATCAGCCCCAGCATTTT. Translated, it gives CASSMGQGGSNQPQHF. The entire variable domain, with the rest obtained from reference TRBV19 and TRBJ1-5, is as follows: DGGITQSPKYLFRKEGQNVTLSCEQNLNHDAMYWYRQDPGQGLRLIYYSQIVNDFQKGDIAEGYSVSREKKESFPLTVTSAQKNPTAFYLCASSMGQGGSNQPQHFGDGTRLSIL.

CDR3 DNA: TGTGCCAGCTCACCAATGCAGGGGTCCAACGAGCAGTACTTC. It is translated as CASSPMQGSNEQYF. The chain employs TRBV18 and TRBJ2-7; tentative D call: TRBD1 (6 bases). The CDR3 contains 14 residues. V shed 2 bases and J shed 5 bases, with 13 bases lying between them. Germline loops: CDR1 KGHSH, CDR2 LQKENI.

Only a few counts were recorded for this clone. A junction boundary mismatches the germline segment, possibly from a read error. The DNA of the CDR3 is TGTGCCAGCAGCCAAGAAGTAACAGGGGGCACTGAAGCTTTCTTT. The encoded protein is CASSQEVTGGTEAFF. V is TRBV4-1 and J is TRBJ1-1, with TRBD1 matching 8 bases. Germline CDR1 and CDR2: MGHRA and YSYEKL. The CDR3 spans 15 residues.

J is TRBJ2-1 and V is TRBV5-1, with 7 bases that match TRBD1. The germline V gene encodes CDR1 SGHRS and CDR2 YFSETQ. The CDR3 extends over 15 amino acids. V was pared by 4 bases and J by 5 bases, with 9 bases of the junction left unmatched. The CDR3 sequence is CASSLPGQKHNEQFF. The CDR3 DNA follows: TGCGCCAGCAGCCTCCCGGGACAGAAACACAATGAGCAGTTCTTC.

This clone has only a few counts. The rearrangement links TRBV7-6 to TRBJ1-2; TRBD1 agrees at 9 bases. The length of the CDR3 is 15 residues. The ends lost 5 bases at V and 7 bases at J; junction bases unmatched: 11. CDR1 and CDR2 (germline): SGHVS, FNYEAQ. CDR3 sequence (DNA): TGTGCCAGCAGCCCTGAACCGGGACAGGGCGGTGGCTACACCTTC. Translation: CASSPEPGQGGGYTF.

The chain carries TRBV28 and TRBJ2-5; 8 bases line up with TRBD2. Germline V gene sequence: CDR1 MDHEN, CDR2 SYDVKM. The CDR3 has 13 amino acids. V trimming: 2 bases; J trimming: 5 bases; junction bases outside the gene matches: 1. CDR3 residues: CASSLRGGETQYF. In DNA, the CDR3 is TGTGCCAGCAGTTTACGGGGGGGGGAGACCCAGTACTTC.